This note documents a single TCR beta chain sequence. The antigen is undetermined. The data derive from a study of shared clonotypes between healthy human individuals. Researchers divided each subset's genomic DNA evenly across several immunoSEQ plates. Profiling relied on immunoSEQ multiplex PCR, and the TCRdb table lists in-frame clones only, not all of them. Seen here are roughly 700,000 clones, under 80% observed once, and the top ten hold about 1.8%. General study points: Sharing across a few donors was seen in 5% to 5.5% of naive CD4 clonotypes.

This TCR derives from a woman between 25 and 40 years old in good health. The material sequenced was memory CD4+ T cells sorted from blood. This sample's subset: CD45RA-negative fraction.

The CDR3 loop is CASSDWEPQHF. Here the CDR3 DNA reads TGTGCCAGCAGCGATTGGGAGCCCCAGCATTTT. The rearrangement uses TRBV28 and TRBJ1-5, with D unclear. This CDR3 is 11 amino acids long. Germline CDR1 is MDHEN and CDR2 is SYDVKM. Trimming cost V 6 bases and J 8 bases, with 8 bases left between them.